The clone carrying this TCR beta chain has a count of ten or more. Production of TCR beta cDNA used 400 to 650 ng total RNA together with a constant-region primer. The TCR beta library was amplified through three nested multiplex PCR rounds in a modified ARM-PCR procedure. Two initial PCR rounds of about 11 cycles each paired TRBV1-TRBV30 forward primers with a C-beta reverse primer. In TCRdb, the multiplex PCR reads were re-called with MiXCR into one record per CDR3 protein. The sample consists of roughly 86,000 distinct CDR3 sequences, 55% to 75% of them appearing once. The data stem from a study of tumor-infiltrating lymphocytes in primary liver carcinoma. Total RNA and DNA came together from approximately 20-30 mg of bulk tissue without cell sorting. The CDR3 spans 13 residues. The V and J ends lost 6 bases and 2 bases respectively, with 9 bases between them. Germline V gene data show CDR1 as ENHRY and CDR2 as SYGVKD.

The sequencing sample was made of tumor-adjacent normal liver tissue. The chain carries TRBV10-3 and TRBJ2-3; D ambiguous. The sequence was obtained from a man aged 35 to 55 with primary liver carcinoma and hepatitis B virus infection. CDR3 sequence reads: CAIRSQTTDTQYF. In DNA form, the CDR3 reads TGTGCCATCAGGAGCCAAACCACAGATACGCAGTATTTT.